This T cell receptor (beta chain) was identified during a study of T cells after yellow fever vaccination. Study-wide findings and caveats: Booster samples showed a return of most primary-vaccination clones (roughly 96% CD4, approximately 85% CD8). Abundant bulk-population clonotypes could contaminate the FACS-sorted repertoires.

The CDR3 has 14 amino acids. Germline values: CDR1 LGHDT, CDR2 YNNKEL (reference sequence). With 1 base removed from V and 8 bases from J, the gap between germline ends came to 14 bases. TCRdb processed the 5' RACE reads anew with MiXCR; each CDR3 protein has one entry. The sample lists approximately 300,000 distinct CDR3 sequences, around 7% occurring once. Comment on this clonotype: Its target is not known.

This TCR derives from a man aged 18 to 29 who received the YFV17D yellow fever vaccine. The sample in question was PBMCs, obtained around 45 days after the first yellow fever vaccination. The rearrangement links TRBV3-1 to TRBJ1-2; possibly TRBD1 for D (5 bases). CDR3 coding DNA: TGTGCCAGCAGCCAAGGAAGGACGGGACCCGGCTACACCTTC. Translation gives CASSQGRTGPGYTF.